What follows are 4 T cell receptor beta chains derived from one specimen sequenced in a study of T cell responses to AZD1222 COVID-19 vaccine. Libraries were prepared by immunoSEQ multiplex PCR; TCRdb keeps only in-frame clonotypes and omits some of them. The sample contains 140,000 to 150,000 clones, around 90% of which appear only once. Sequenced material: peripheral blood, taken on day 0 of AZD1222 vaccination. The receptors here all came from an adult in good health.

This sequence joins TRBV10-2 and TRBJ1-2; D is uncertain. Trimming pared 2 bases from V and 7 bases from J, leaving 14 bases between. Looked up from germline, CDR1 is WSHSY and CDR2 is SAAADI. The CDR3 loop spans 14 amino acids. CDR3 DNA sequence: TGCGCCAGCAGTGAGGGCCTCTTACGATCTGGCTACACCTTC. Translating gives CASSEGLLRSGYTF.

The rearrangement joins TRBV13 to TRBJ2-5, with a possible D match to TRBD2 (6 bases). Germline V lookup: CDR1 PRHDT, CDR2 FYEKMQ (reference sequence). CDR3 length equals 15 residues. The ends were cut back, 4 bases at V and 3 bases at J, with 15 bases in the middle. CDR3 residues: CASSSVSGTEETQYF. DNA for the CDR3: TGTGCCAGCAGCTCGGTTAGCGGCACCGAAGAGACCCAGTACTTC.

The rearrangement links TRBV6-4 to TRBJ2-1; 7 bases agree with TRBD2. Germline CDR1 and CDR2: MRHNA and SNTAGT. The CDR3 has 14 residues. Germline trimming cut 0 bases from V and 7 bases from J; bases unmatched to any gene: 3. CDR3 sequence reads: CASSDSREGNEQFF. The CDR3 DNA is TGTGCCAGCAGTGACTCGAGGGAGGGGAATGAGCAGTTCTTC.

The gene calls are TRBV7-9 and TRBJ1-4, with D perhaps TRBD1 (5 bases). In germline, CDR1 is SEHNR, CDR2 FQNEAQ (reference sequence). The CDR3 spans 16 residues. Trimming removed 6 bases at V and 1 base at J, with 15 bases between. This chain's CDR3 is CASSSQRGQTNEKLFF. The DNA for the CDR3 is TGTGCCAGCAGTTCTCAGAGGGGTCAAACTAATGAAAAACTGTTTTTT.